The 27 T cell receptor beta chains in this list originate from one sample, sequenced in a study of cytomegalovirus exposure and HLA in healthy donors. 13 Jbeta primers and 60 Vbeta primers were used for the PCR. Sequencing used immunoSEQ multiplex PCR; TCRdb keeps in-frame clones, though not all of them. The repertoire holds more than 150,000 clones, 60% to 85% seen once, with around 1.6% in the top ten. Sequenced: PBMCs. The receptor set was obtained from a man aged 18 to 35 in good health and CMV-seronegative.

V gene TRBV6-4 combines with J gene TRBJ1-4; D is possibly TRBD1 (6 bases). The CDR3 length is 19 residues. Trimming pared 0 bases from V and 6 bases from J, leaving 23 bases between. Looked up from germline, CDR1 is MRHNA and CDR2 is SNTAGT. The CDR3 nucleotides are TGTGCCAGCAGTGACTCGATCGGGGGGAGGTCAGGGGAGGATGAAAAACTGTTTTTT. It specifies CASSDSIGGRSGEDEKLFF.

The V call is TRBV4-1, the J call TRBJ1-5, with a weak D call TRBD1 (6 bases). The CDR3 runs 17 residues. Between the trimmed V and J ends, which lost 2 bases and 2 bases, there was a span of 16 bases. From germline, CDR1 is MGHRA and CDR2 YSYEKL. For the CDR3, the DNA is TGCGCCAGCAGCCAAACCACCGGGACACCGGGCAATCAGCCCCAGCATTTT. It translates to CASSQTTGTPGNQPQHF.

A few counts support this clone. The rearrangement joins TRBV28 to TRBJ2-3; tentative D call: TRBD2 (5 bases). Germline V lookup: CDR1 MDHEN, CDR2 SYDVKM. The CDR3 sequence is 14 residues long. With 2 bases removed from V and 6 bases from J, the gap between germline ends came to 12 bases. The CDR3 loop reads CASSLSGSSDTQYF. In DNA, the CDR3 is TGTGCCAGCAGTTTAAGTGGGAGCTCGGATACGCAGTATTTT.

The chain is built from TRBV10-3 and TRBJ2-2, with 11 bases aligning to TRBD1. V lost 10 bases to trimming and J lost 6 bases; unmatched junction nucleotides: 10. The germline V gene has CDR1 ENHRY and CDR2 SYGVKD. The CDR3 is 15 amino acids. The CDR3: CATSGGTGGPGELFF. In DNA form, the CDR3 reads TGTGCCACCTCTGGAGGGACAGGGGGGCCCGGGGAGCTGTTTTTT.

Points on this clone: Other DNA sequences in the same sample also yield this CDR3. The rearrangement links TRBV9 to TRBJ2-3; 9 bases map to TRBD1. This CDR3 is 14 amino acids long. The germline V gene encodes CDR1 SGDLS and CDR2 YYNGEE. Losses at the gene ends were 5 bases for V and 1 base for J; bases not matched to a gene: 2. CDR3 amino acids: CASSGDRGTDTQYF. The DNA of the CDR3 is TGTGCCAGCAGTGGGGACAGGGGCACAGATACGCAGTATTTT.

The chain couples TRBV5-4 to TRBJ1-1, with D hard to call. Trimming stripped 5 bases from V and 4 bases from J, with 12 bases between. CDR1 and CDR2 (germline): SGHNT, YYREEE (reference sequence). The CDR3 length is 13 residues. The CDR3: CASSRGRGTEAFF. In DNA, the CDR3 is TGTGCCAGCAGTCGTGGTCGGGGCACTGAAGCTTTCTTT.

The CDR3 protein is CASSIEASGGNEQFF. For the CDR3, the DNA is TGTGCCAGTAGTATAGAGGCTAGCGGGGGAAATGAGCAGTTCTTC. The genes are TRBV19 and TRBJ2-1; 10 bases match TRBD2. The CDR3 runs 15 residues. Germline V CDR1 and CDR2: LNHDA, SQIVND (reference sequence). J gave up 7 bases and V 0 bases, and 3 bases lay outside the gene matches.

The CDR3, as DNA: TGTGCCAGCAGTCCCGACAGGACGAATAATGAAAAACTGTTTTTT. It is translated as CASSPDRTNNEKLFF. The genes are TRBV27 and TRBJ1-4; maybe TRBD1 (6 bases). The V and J ends lost 5 bases and 4 bases respectively, with 14 bases between them. Germline V gene sequence: CDR1 MNHEY, CDR2 SMNVEV (reference sequence). The CDR3 runs 15 residues. Filled out from reference TRBV27 and TRBJ1-4, the complete variable domain reads EAQVTQNPRYLITVTGKKLTVTCSQNMNHEYMSWYRQDPGLGLRQIYYSMNVEVTDKGDVPEGYKVSRKEKRNFPLILESPSPNQTSLYFCASSPDRTNNEKLFFGSGTQLSVL.

The chain carries TRBV5-6 and TRBJ1-5; D perhaps matches TRBD1 (6 bases). The CDR3 has 15 amino acids. The V gene lost 3 bases and the J gene lost 5 bases, with 15 bases spanning the gap. The germline V gene encodes CDR1 SGHDT and CDR2 YYEEEE. Written as DNA, the CDR3 is TGTGCCAGCAGCTCGGGTCACAGGGTCGATCAGCCCCAGCATTTT. It yields the protein CASSSGHRVDQPQHF.

V gene TRBV27 combines with J gene TRBJ2-7; maybe TRBD2 (6 bases). Between the trimmed V and J ends, which lost 4 bases and 2 bases, there was a span of 18 bases. CDR3 length: 16 residues. Germline CDR1 and CDR2: MNHEY and SMNVEV (reference sequence). This CDR3 reads CASSSAVAGITYEQYF. The CDR3 nucleotides read TGTGCCAGCAGTTCAGCCGTGGCGGGGATAACCTACGAGCAGTACTTC.

Only a few counts were recorded for this clone. This rearrangement joins TRBV4-1 to TRBJ2-1; TRBD2 agrees at 13 bases. CDR3 length equals 17 residues. Germline-derived CDR1 and CDR2 are MGHRA and YSYEKL. The V gene end was trimmed by 3 bases and the J gene end by 4 bases; junction bases not matched to a gene: 6. This chain's CDR3 is CASSHPKTSGGYNEQFF. The DNA of the CDR3 is TGCGCCAGCAGCCATCCAAAGACTAGCGGGGGGTACAATGAGCAGTTCTTC.

A few counts support this clone. This likely comes from a read error, as the CDR3 has no conserved phenylalanine or tryptophan at its end. The limits of the CDR3 on the DNA are not certain, so only TCRdb's listed CDR3 is given. V usage is TRBV29-1 and J usage is TRBJ1-2; whether TRBD1, the table's D call, matches the DNA was not checked. The CDR3 region is 9 residues in length, termini included. CDR1 and CDR2 from the germline V gene are SQVTM and ANQGSEA. CDR3 sequence: CSVASGGSY.

The gene calls are TRBV27 and TRBJ1-2; 7 bases map to TRBD1. Trimming removed 4 bases from V and 2 bases from J; junction bases left unmatched: 7. CDR1 MNHEY and CDR2 SMNVEV come from the germline V gene (reference sequence). This CDR3 contains 15 residues. The CDR3 DNA reads TGTGCCAGCAGTTCGAACAACAGGGGAAACTATGGCTACACCTTC. Its protein is CASSSNNRGNYGYTF.

This chain links TRBV28 with TRBJ2-7; D not resolved. The CDR3 sequence is 16 residues long. The V end lost 2 bases, the J end lost 0 bases, and 14 bases lay between the germline ends. CDR1 is MDHEN and CDR2 is SYDVKM in the germline V gene. CDR3 residues: CASSLESRSSSYEQYF. The CDR3, as DNA: TGTGCCAGCAGTTTAGAGAGTCGGTCCTCCTCCTACGAGCAGTACTTC.

The CDR3: CATVWSTGTYNEQFF. The CDR3 bases are TGTGCCACCGTTTGGTCAACAGGGACCTACAATGAGCAGTTCTTC. The chain uses TRBV28 and TRBJ2-1; tentatively, D is TRBD1 (6 bases). V was shortened by 10 bases and J by 2 bases, with 18 bases between the two germline ends. CDR1 and CDR2 from the germline V gene are MDHEN and SYDVKM. The CDR3 sequence is 15 residues long.

The J gene is TRBJ1-1, the V gene TRBV6-5; 7 positions match TRBD1. Germline V gives CDR1 MNHEY, CDR2 SVGAGI. With 5 bases clipped from V and 0 bases from J, the junction kept 3 bases outside the gene matches. The CDR3 has 14 residues. CDR3 sequence (DNA): TGTGCCAGCAGTAATCAGGGGGTGAACACTGAAGCTTTCTTT. Protein: CASSNQGVNTEAFF.

The gene calls are TRBV28 and TRBJ2-1; 8 nucleotides line up with TRBD1. The length of the CDR3 is 16 residues. Per the germline V gene, CDR1 is MDHEN and CDR2 is SYDVKM. The V and J ends lost 4 bases and 1 base, in that order; junction bases with no gene match: 6. As DNA, the CDR3 is TGTGCCAGCAGTTCGTCAGGGGGCGGGTCCTACAATGAGCAGTTCTTC. This encodes CASSSSGGGSYNEQFF.

This clone has only a few counts. The V gene is TRBV28, the J gene TRBJ1-2; TRBD1 is a possible D gene (6 bases). Trimming took 1 base from V and 0 from J, leaving 18 bases between them. The CDR3 runs to 18 residues. Germline V gene lookup returns CDR1 MDHEN and CDR2 SYDVKM. The CDR3 bases are TGTGCCAGCAGTTTATCGGGGGGCGGGGCACGAACTAACTATGGCTACACCTTC. Its protein is CASSLSGGGARTNYGYTF.

The CDR3 is CASGNGGWGNEQFF. The CDR3, as DNA: TGTGCCAGCGGCAACGGGGGGTGGGGTAATGAGCAGTTCTTC. This sequence joins TRBV6-4 and TRBJ2-1; 7 bases fit TRBD2. V lost 8 bases and J lost 7; bases outside the gene matches: 11. This CDR3 comprises 14 residues. Per the germline V gene, CDR1 is MRHNA and CDR2 is SNTAGT.

The gene calls are TRBV9 and TRBJ2-3, with 9 bases that match TRBD1. From germline, CDR1 is SGDLS and CDR2 YYNGEE. J was trimmed by 2 bases and V by 4 bases; bases with no gene match: 8. The CDR3 loop spans 16 amino acids. CDR3 in DNA: TGTGCCAGCAGCACAGGGGGCAGGGTTAACACAGATACGCAGTATTTT. As protein: CASSTGGRVNTDTQYF.

The chain joins TRBV5-6 to TRBJ2-1, with D possibly TRBD2 on 7 matching bases. The CDR3 runs 15 residues. CDR1 is SGHDT and CDR2 is YYEEEE in the germline V gene. V lost 4 bases to trimming and J lost 7 bases, with 18 bases between them. The CDR3 nucleotides read TGTGCCAGCAGCCGGCGGGGGCAGGTTCGGAATGAGCAGTTCTTC. This sequence encodes CASSRRGQVRNEQFF.

This sequence joins TRBV27 and TRBJ1-1; D is unresolved. The germline V and J ends were trimmed by 3 bases and 8 bases, with 16 bases remaining between them. Germline V gene data show CDR1 as MNHEY and CDR2 as SMNVEV (reference sequence). This CDR3 is built from 14 residues. The CDR3 spells CASSFRERSNEAFF. DNA for the CDR3: TGTGCCAGCAGTTTCCGGGAGAGGTCAAACGAAGCTTTCTTT.

This clone came up a few times. J is TRBJ2-7 and V is TRBV28; unclear D gene. Germline V gene lookup returns CDR1 MDHEN and CDR2 SYDVKM. The CDR3 is 11 amino acids. V was trimmed by 6 bases and J by 3 bases, leaving 6 bases between them. Here the CDR3 reads CASSLGYEQYF. CDR3 bases: TGTGCCAGCAGCCTCGGCTACGAGCAGTACTTC.

V and J are TRBV10-3 and TRBJ2-2, with D tentatively TRBD2 (7 bases). The CDR3 spans 13 residues. Germline V CDR1 and CDR2: ENHRY, SYGVKD. With 8 bases removed from V and 5 bases from J, the gap between germline ends came to 12 bases. The CDR3 nucleotides are TGTGCCATCCGGGGGGCCGGAACCGGGGAGCTGTTTTTT. Encoded protein: CAIRGAGTGELFF.

V usage is TRBV9 and J usage is TRBJ2-1; possibly TRBD1 for D (5 bases). The CDR3 contains 13 residues. V was cut by 4 bases and J by 3 bases, with 8 bases left in between. The V gene's germline CDR1 is SGDLS and CDR2 YYNGEE. This CDR3 is CASSQGFYNEQFF. The CDR3 coding sequence is TGTGCCAGCAGCCAGGGTTTCTACAATGAGCAGTTCTTC.

The chain has TRBV5-6 and TRBJ2-1; 12 bases match TRBD2. This CDR3 comprises 15 residues. In germline, CDR1 is SGHDT, CDR2 YYEEEE. The V gene end was trimmed by 7 bases and the J gene end by 5 bases; junction bases not matched to a gene: 7. The CDR3 DNA is TGTGCCAGCGGATTCGGGACTAGCGGGCACAATGAGCAGTTCTTC. Amino acids: CASGFGTSGHNEQFF.

The CDR3 region has the DNA TGCGCCAGCAGACACGGAGGGGACTCCTACGAGCAGTACTTC. The encoded protein is CASRHGGDSYEQYF. V gene TRBV5-1 combines with J gene TRBJ2-7, with a possible D match to TRBD2 (6 bases). V dropped 5 bases and J dropped 0 bases, with 12 bases sitting between them. The CDR3 contains 14 residues. Germline CDR1 SGHRS, CDR2 YFSETQ.